This T cell receptor (beta chain) was recovered during a study of human T cells and chemical hapten exposure. Study details: An area of 2 cm by approximately 2 cm on upper inner arm skin received 2% DPC for sensitization. Patches that contained 0.01% DPC were applied to the upper back and read at 6 days.

Trimming shortened V by 6 bases and J by 4 bases, and 12 bases separated the two germline ends. CDR1 SQVTM and CDR2 ANQGSEA come from the germline V gene. The CDR3 length is 12 residues. General study findings and limits: Patch test scores rose with PT1 expanded TCR counts, a positive correlation.

TCRdb redid the calling of the RACE reads with MiXCR, one entry per CDR3 protein. The table includes roughly 360,000 distinct CDR3 sequences, more than 4.5% detected once. The time point denotes: patch test 1, 2 weeks after DPC sensitization. Treatment given: therapeutic diphenylcyclopropenone sensitization with weekly scalp DPC. This clonotype was detected ten times or more. What it binds is not known. This sample comprised whole blood, obtained in connection with sensitization to the hapten diphenylcyclopropenone (DPC). This clonotype was obtained from a woman aged 50 to 65 with alopecia areata. Some clones in this sample may be carry-over from other donors' samples. The chain carries TRBV29-1 and TRBJ2-5; D is undetermined. CDR3 nucleotide sequence: TGCAGCGTGGAGCCGTCGGGAGAGACCCAGTACTTC. It encodes CSVEPSGETQYF.